What follows are 29 T cell receptor beta chains derived from one specimen sequenced in a study of shared clonotypes between healthy human individuals. Method: immunoSEQ multiplex PCR; TCRdb's copy keeps in-frame clones and lacks some. Of about 2.1 million clones listed, about 92% were seen once; the top ten hold approximately 1.7%. The naive CD8 subset, CD45RO-negative cells positively selected for CCR7, excluded terminally differentiated effector memory CD45RA+ cells. Source material: naive CD8+ T cells from PBMCs. The receptors come from a man aged 18 to 30 in good health. Some clones in this sample may be carry-over from other donors' samples.

The V gene is TRBV10-3, the J gene TRBJ2-1; TRBD2 aligns across 8 bases. Losses at the gene ends were 3 bases for V and 6 bases for J; bases not matched to a gene: 4. Germline V gene sequence: CDR1 ENHRY, CDR2 SYGVKD. The CDR3 contains 14 residues. Here the CDR3 reads CAISDGGRINEQFF. The CDR3, as DNA: TGTGCCATCAGTGATGGCGGGAGGATCAATGAGCAGTTCTTC.

The chain combines TRBV27 with TRBJ2-1; the match to TRBD2 covers 12 bases. Germline CDR1 and CDR2: MNHEY and SMNVEV (reference sequence). With 5 bases clipped from V and 6 bases from J, the junction kept 8 bases outside the gene matches. The CDR3 contains 16 residues. The CDR3, as DNA: TGTGCCAGCAGTGCCAAACTAGCGGGAGGCCCCAATGAGCAGTTCTTC. This sequence encodes CASSAKLAGGPNEQFF.

The rearrangement links TRBV7-8 to TRBJ2-7; the D is unclear. The CDR3 consists of 16 residues. Deletions cut 3 bases from V and 0 bases from J, with 15 bases between. Germline CDR1 and CDR2: SGHVS and FQNEAQ. The CDR3 DNA reads as TGTGCCAGCAGCTTCTACAGAGGACGTGCCTCCTACGAGCAGTACTTC. Translating gives CASSFYRGRASYEQYF.

The chain carries TRBV27 and TRBJ1-1, with 8 bases lining up with TRBD1. In germline, CDR1 is MNHEY, CDR2 SMNVEV (reference sequence). The ends lost 6 bases at V and 1 base at J; junction bases unmatched: 7. This CDR3 comprises 15 residues. The CDR3 nucleotides read TGTGCCAGCAGACAAACCGGGACAGGGAACACTGAAGCTTTCTTT. This encodes CASRQTGTGNTEAFF.

The CDR3 coding sequence is TGTGCCAGCAGCCCCCGGTCTGGGAGTGGGTGGAACATTCAGTACTTC. It translates to CASSPRSGSGWNIQYF. This chain uses TRBV4-2 with TRBJ2-4, with a tentative D call TRBD2 (5 bases). The CDR3 length is 16 residues. The V end lost 4 bases, the J end lost 7 bases, and 20 bases lay between the germline ends. Germline V lookup: CDR1 LGHNA, CDR2 YNFKEQ.

This chain links TRBV7-9 with TRBJ1-1, with D unclear. Deletions cut 5 bases from V and 8 bases from J, with 15 bases between. CDR1 and CDR2 (germline): SEHNR, FQNEAQ (reference sequence). The CDR3 is made up of 13 amino acids. The CDR3 region is CASSPRLTGEAFF. The CDR3 coding sequence is TGTGCCAGCAGCCCCCGTCTTACCGGCGAAGCTTTCTTT.

The chain carries TRBV6-5 and TRBJ2-5; 7 bases are a match to TRBD2. Germline trimming cut 7 bases from V and 4 bases from J; bases unmatched to any gene: 6. Per germline, CDR1 MNHEY and CDR2 SVGAGI. This CDR3 region has 13 residues. CDR3 protein: CASKVAGGETQYF. In DNA form, the CDR3 reads TGTGCCAGCAAAGTAGCGGGCGGAGAGACCCAGTACTTC.

The chain combines TRBV15 with TRBJ2-2; D uncertain. Trimming pared 5 bases from V and 2 bases from J, leaving 15 bases between. The CDR3 totals 16 residues. From germline, CDR1 is LNHNV and CDR2 YYDKDF (reference sequence). CDR3 in amino acids: CATSGIGKRNTGELFF. The CDR3 nucleotides are TGTGCCACCAGCGGGATCGGAAAACGTAACACCGGGGAGCTGTTTTTT.

The chain is built from TRBV7-3 and TRBJ2-5; a weak D match, TRBD2 (5 bases). The germline CDR1 and CDR2 sequences are SGHTA and FQGTGA. V lost 1 base and J lost 1, with 10 bases in between. This CDR3 is built from 15 residues. CDR3 loop: CASSLISGIQETQYF. CDR3 in DNA: TGTGCCAGCAGCTTAATTTCGGGGATCCAAGAGACCCAGTACTTC.

This chain joins TRBV5-6 and TRBJ1-2; D unresolved. With 2 bases removed from V and 4 bases from J, the gap between germline ends came to 12 bases. This CDR3 is built from 14 residues. CDR1 is SGHDT and CDR2 is YYEEEE in the germline V gene. DNA for the CDR3: TGTGCCAGCAGCTTCTATTACCTCACCTATGGCTACACCTTC. Encoded protein: CASSFYYLTYGYTF. The full variable domain, in which reference TRBV5-6 and TRBJ1-2 provide the parts outside the CDR3, is DAGVTQSPTHLIKTRGQQVTLRCSPKSGHDTVSWYQQALGQGPQFIFQYYEEEERQRGNFPDRFSGHQFPNYSSELNVNALLLGDSALYLCASSFYYLTYGYTFGSGTRLTVV.

The genes are TRBV4-1 and TRBJ2-1; D call uncertain. CDR3 length: 15 amino acids. The germline CDR1 and CDR2 sequences are MGHRA and YSYEKL. V lost 4 bases, J lost 0 bases, and 10 bases lay in between. This CDR3 is CASSPGPTSYNEQFF. CDR3 DNA: TGCGCCAGCAGCCCTGGACCGACCTCCTACAATGAGCAGTTCTTC.

The genes are TRBV7-9 and TRBJ2-1; D is perhaps TRBD2 (6 bases). Trimming pared 5 bases from V and 0 bases from J, leaving 17 bases between. The CDR3 length is 17 residues. CDR1 is SEHNR and CDR2 is FQNEAQ in the germline V gene (reference sequence). This CDR3 is CASSPRGTHYSYNEQFF. As DNA, the CDR3 is TGTGCCAGCAGCCCACGGGGGACTCACTACTCCTACAATGAGCAGTTCTTC.

This chain links TRBV27 with TRBJ2-3; no definite D call. Per germline, CDR1 MNHEY and CDR2 SMNVEV (reference sequence). V lost 6 bases, J lost 6 bases, and 16 bases lay in between. This CDR3 has 14 residues. CDR3 protein: CASSLIGDWDTQYF. The CDR3, as DNA: TGTGCCAGCAGCCTGATAGGCGATTGGGATACGCAGTATTTT.

The V call is TRBV7-8, the J call TRBJ2-7; 8 positions agree with TRBD2. V lost 0 bases, J lost 1 base, and 2 bases stayed unmatched. The CDR3 extends over 15 amino acids. Germline loops: CDR1 SGHVS, CDR2 FQNEAQ. The CDR3 spells CASSLAPSGSYEQYF. For the CDR3, the DNA is TGTGCCAGCAGCTTAGCTCCTAGCGGGTCCTACGAGCAGTACTTC.

This clone was observed once. The gene calls are TRBV11-2 and TRBJ2-1; 12 positions match TRBD2. CDR1 SGHAT and CDR2 FQNNGV come from the germline V gene. The length of the CDR3 is 17 residues. With V trimmed by 3 bases and J by 0 bases, 3 bases remained unmatched. CDR3 DNA: TGTGCCAGCAGCTTGGTGACTAGCGGGAGCTCCTACAATGAGCAGTTCTTC. Translated: CASSLVTSGSSYNEQFF. The full variable domain, its missing parts supplied by reference TRBV11-2 and TRBJ2-1, is EAGVAQSPRYKIIEKRQSVAFWCNPISGHATLYWYQQILGQGPKLLIQFQNNGVVDDSQLPKDRFSAERLKGVDSTLKIQPAKLEDSAVYLCASSLVTSGSSYNEQFFGPGTRLTVL.

V is TRBV28 and J is TRBJ2-7; 10 bases line up with TRBD1. The CDR3 totals 15 residues. The germline V gene encodes CDR1 MDHEN and CDR2 SYDVKM. V lost 5 bases and J lost 5; bases outside the gene matches: 9. CDR3 sequence: CASSASGTGVHEQYF. The CDR3, as DNA: TGTGCCAGCAGTGCGTCCGGGACAGGGGTCCACGAGCAGTACTTC.

CDR3 amino acids: CASSQDWARQPQHF. The CDR3 DNA sequence: TGCGCCAGCAGCCAAGATTGGGCGAGACAGCCCCAGCATTTT. The chain has TRBV4-3 and TRBJ1-5, with D unclear. Germline CDR1 reads LGHNA; CDR2 reads YSLEER. V was clipped by 0 bases and J by 7 bases, with 10 bases between them. The CDR3 contains 14 residues.

Details on this clone: This sample also contains other DNA sequences that code for the same CDR3. The V call is TRBV27, the J call TRBJ2-2; D uncertain. This CDR3 is 12 amino acids long. The V and J ends lost 0 bases and 5 bases respectively, with 1 base between them. Germline V gives CDR1 MNHEY, CDR2 SMNVEV (reference sequence). CDR3: CASSLSTGELFF. CDR3 coding DNA: TGTGCCAGCAGTTTATCGACCGGGGAGCTGTTTTTT.

This clone was found a few times. The chain recombines TRBV9 with TRBJ1-1; 9 bases line up with TRBD1. The junction had 5 bases not matched to a gene; V was cut back by 2 bases and J by 0 bases. The CDR3 totals 16 residues. Per germline, CDR1 SGDLS and CDR2 YYNGEE. The CDR3 here is CASSVRDRDLNTEAFF. The CDR3 coding sequence is TGTGCCAGCAGCGTCCGGGACAGGGATCTGAACACTGAAGCTTTCTTT.

This chain links TRBV7-2 with TRBJ1-2, with D unresolved. Trimming left V 0 bases short and J 1 base short, with 9 bases between. CDR3 length equals 15 residues. The germline V gene has CDR1 SGHTA and CDR2 FQGNSA. CDR3 sequence: CASSLADHVNYGYTF. Here the CDR3 DNA reads TGTGCCAGCAGCTTAGCCGACCACGTTAACTATGGCTACACCTTC.

This chain joins TRBV27 and TRBJ1-1; D not resolved. The CDR3 length is 14 residues. V was pared by 8 bases and J by 5 bases, with 18 bases between. The V gene's germline CDR1 is MNHEY and CDR2 SMNVEV (reference sequence). In nucleotides, the CDR3 is TGTGCCAGCCGACCCCTTGACCGTAGAACTGAAGCTTTCTTT. Translation gives CASRPLDRRTEAFF.

This chain connects TRBV15 to TRBJ2-7; D is ambiguous. The CDR3 totals 12 residues. Germline values: CDR1 LNHNV, CDR2 YYDKDF (reference sequence). V was cut by 1 base and J by 5 bases, with 6 bases left in between. CDR3 region: CATSRVENEQYF. The CDR3 bases are TGTGCCACCAGCAGAGTGGAGAACGAGCAGTACTTC.

The chain employs TRBV9 and TRBJ2-1; TRBD2 agrees at 13 bases. The V gene end was trimmed by 3 bases and the J gene end by 5 bases; junction bases not matched to a gene: 5. Germline V gene data show CDR1 as SGDLS and CDR2 as YYNGEE. This CDR3 is built from 16 residues. CDR3 protein: CASSGGTSGINNEQFF. Here the CDR3 DNA reads TGTGCCAGCAGCGGTGGGACTAGCGGGATTAACAATGAGCAGTTCTTC. Variable domain in full (rest from reference TRBV9 and TRBJ2-1): DSGVTQTPKHLITATGQRVTLRCSPRSGDLSVYWYQQSLDQGLQFLIQYYNGEERAKGNILERFSAQQFPDLHSELNLSSLELGDSALYFCASSGGTSGINNEQFFGPGTRLTVL.

V and J are TRBV28 and TRBJ1-1; TRBD1 matches 9 bases. This CDR3 comprises 16 residues. CDR1 and CDR2 (germline): MDHEN, SYDVKM. Losses at the gene ends were 1 base for V and 10 bases for J; bases not matched to a gene: 13. CDR3 coding DNA: TGTGCCAGCAGTTTATACGCGGGACAGGGATTCATTCGAGCTTTCTTT. Translated, it gives CASSLYAGQGFIRAFF.

The J gene is TRBJ2-3, the V gene TRBV18; D gene uncertain. The V end was cut by 8 bases, the J end by 1 base, with 4 bases between. The CDR3 covers 11 residues. The germline CDR1 and CDR2 sequences are KGHSH and LQKENI. Written as DNA, the CDR3 is TGTGCCAGCCGAGGCACAGATACGCAGTATTTT. The encoded protein is CASRGTDTQYF.

V usage is TRBV27 and J usage is TRBJ1-2; no firm D call. The V end was cut by 2 bases, the J end by 9 bases, with 22 bases between. The CDR3 totals 16 residues. Germline V gene lookup returns CDR1 MNHEY and CDR2 SMNVEV (reference sequence). For the CDR3, the DNA is TGTGCCAGCAGTTTACTCGCCGCAAGGACTGAGAGTAGCTACACCTTC. Amino acids: CASSLLAARTESSYTF.

This clone was picked up one time. The V call is TRBV27, the J call TRBJ2-1; TRBD2 aligns across 14 bases. The CDR3 length is 18 residues. Unmatched junction bases numbered 9, after V lost 4 bases and J lost 4 bases. In germline, CDR1 is MNHEY, CDR2 SMNVEV (reference sequence). The CDR3 DNA sequence: TGTGCCAGCAGTTCGACTAGCGGGAGGGCCGGTGTTTACAATGAGCAGTTCTTC. It encodes CASSSTSGRAGVYNEQFF.

V and J are TRBV9 and TRBJ2-7; 7 bases are a match to TRBD2. This CDR3 spans 15 amino acids. The V gene's germline CDR1 is SGDLS and CDR2 YYNGEE. Trimming cost V 1 base and J 2 bases; bases outside gene matches: 6. CDR3 nucleotides: TGTGCCAGCAGCGTAACCGGGACTACCGCCTACGAGCAGTACTTC. Translation gives CASSVTGTTAYEQYF.

This chain joins TRBV9 and TRBJ2-1; 11 nucleotides match TRBD2. V gave up 4 bases and J gave up 4 bases; unmatched junction bases: 7. The CDR3 length is 16 residues. Germline values: CDR1 SGDLS, CDR2 YYNGEE. CDR3 residues: CASSPRTSGFYNEQFF. DNA for the CDR3: TGTGCCAGCAGCCCTCGGACTAGCGGGTTTTACAATGAGCAGTTCTTC. Looking up the rest from reference TRBV9 and TRBJ2-1 gives the full variable domain: DSGVTQTPKHLITATGQRVTLRCSPRSGDLSVYWYQQSLDQGLQFLIQYYNGEERAKGNILERFSAQQFPDLHSELNLSSLELGDSALYFCASSPRTSGFYNEQFFGPGTRLTVL.